A selection of T cell receptor beta chains follows, all from one sample in a study of blood T cell repertoires in COVID-19. The assay was immunoSEQ multiplex PCR, and TCRdb's table has in-frame clones only and misses some. The repertoire includes 100,000 to 150,000 clones, less than 85% of them detected once, and more than 0.75% sits in the top ten. Sequencing input: peripheral blood. The receptors originated from a human donor with acute or convalescent COVID-19. The donor label of this sample is uncertain. CDR3s include the opening cysteine and the closing phenylalanine or tryptophan. The D gene is left open where the match is weak. Clone size is shown for a subset of rows, as once, few, many or a class of expanded clone.

v_call	j_call	d_call	clone_size	cdr3_nt	cdr3_aa
TRBV12-5	TRBJ1-1	-	-	TGTGCTAGTGGTTTGACCTACCGATACCGAACTGAAGCTTTCTTT	CASGLTYRYRTEAFF
TRBV11-2	TRBJ1-2	-	-	TGTGCCAGCAGCGCCCGTCAACAAGGGGCGCGGGGCTACACCTTC	CASSARQQGARGYTF
TRBV11-2	TRBJ2-1	-	many	TGTGCCAGCAGCTTAGTCACAGGCCGTATCTACAATGAGCAGTTCTTC	CASSLVTGRIYNEQFF
TRBV6-1	TRBJ1-2	-	-	TGTGCCAGCAGTGACAAGGAGATCTATGGCTACACCTTC	CASSDKEIYGYTF
TRBV28	TRBJ2-3	-	-	TGTGCCAGCAGTCCCCGAGGGTCTAGCACAGATACGCAGTATTTT	CASSPRGSSTDTQYF
TRBV19	TRBJ1-5	-	once	TGTGCCAGTAGTCGGGGGGACAATCAGCCCCAGCATTTT	CASSRGDNQPQHF
TRBV5-6	TRBJ2-3	-	few	TGTGCCAGCAGGCGGCGGGGCTATACCACAGATACGCAGTATTTT	CASRRRGYTTDTQYF
TRBV10-2	TRBJ2-1	TRBD2	-	TGCGCCAGCGGGAGGGGGTGGCGGGGGGACCCCTACAATGAGCAGTTCTTC	CASGRGWRGDPYNEQFF
TRBV6-1	TRBJ1-5	TRBD1	-	TGTGCCAGCAGTGGGACAGGGGATCAGCCCCAGCATTTT	CASSGTGDQPQHF
TRBV6-5	TRBJ2-5	TRBD1	-	TGTGCCAGCAGTTACACAGGGGTGTGGGGCCAAGAGACCCAGTACTTC	CASSYTGVWGQETQYF
TRBV6-6	TRBJ1-1	TRBD1	-	TGTGCCAGCAGTCGTCAGGGGGCTCACACTGAAGCTTTCTTT	CASSRQGAHTEAFF
TRBV6-4	TRBJ2-1	-	few	TGTGCCAGCAGTGACGGGGGGGCGGGCAATGAGCAGTTCTTC	CASSDGGAGNEQFF
TRBV4-1	TRBJ2-1	TRBD1	-	TGCGCCAGCAGCCAGGCTCCCGGGACAGGGGGCAATGAGCAGTTCTTC	CASSQAPGTGGNEQFF
TRBV10-3	TRBJ1-1	TRBD1	-	TGTGCCATCAGTGAGTCACCGGGACAGAAAAGGACTGAAGCTTTCTTT	CAISESPGQKRTEAFF
TRBV18	TRBJ2-4	-	-	TGTGCCAGCTCGCCCAGGGTAGCCAAAAACATTCAGTACTTC	CASSPRVAKNIQYF
TRBV4-1	TRBJ2-3	TRBD2	-	TGCGCCAGCAGCCAAGCTAGCGGGGGGGCCGGGAGCACAGATACGCAGTATTTT	CASSQASGGAGSTDTQYF
TRBV18	TRBJ1-1	-	-	TGTGCCAGCTCAAAGACACAGAACACTGAAGCTTTCTTT	CASSKTQNTEAFF
TRBV5-1	TRBJ1-1	-	-	TGCGCCAGCAGATCAGGCCCAGGGAACACTGAAGCTTTCTTT	CASRSGPGNTEAFF
TRBV29-1	TRBJ2-1	-	-	TGCAGCGTTGTACGGTCGGGAAGCAATGAGCAGTTCTTC	CSVVRSGSNEQFF
TRBV4-1	TRBJ2-1	TRBD1	few	TGCGCCAGCAGCAGAGAAGGGGGACAGGGGGTCCCTGAGCAGTTCTTC	CASSREGGQGVPEQFF
TRBV2	TRBJ1-1	TRBD1	-	TGTGCCAGCAGGCGCCGGGACAGGGAAAAGGCAGCTTTCTTT	CASRRRDREKAAFF
TRBV28	TRBJ2-3	TRBD2	few	TGTGCCAGCAGCCCACTACGACCCTTAGCGGGGGGGCCCACAGATACGCAGTATTTT	CASSPLRPLAGGPTDTQYF
TRBV7-2	TRBJ1-1	-	-	TGTGCCAGCAGCATACTACAGGGGAACACTGAAGCTTTCTTT	CASSILQGNTEAFF
TRBV5-1	TRBJ2-5	-	-	TGCGCCAGCAGGCTGGGCGGGGAGACCCAGTACTTC	CASRLGGETQYF
TRBV28	TRBJ1-1	-	-	TGTGCCAGCAGATCCGCCAGGGCGTTGAACACTGAAGCTTTCTTT	CASRSARALNTEAFF
TRBV9	TRBJ2-7	-	once	TGTGCCAGCAGCGTTAGGGGCAAATACGAGCAGTACTTC	CASSVRGKYEQYF
TRBV3-1/TRBV3-2	TRBJ1-6	TRBD1	few	TGTGCCAGCAGCCAACGGACAGGGAGCTCCTATAATTCACCCCTCCACTTT	CASSQRTGSSYNSPLHF
TRBV9	TRBJ1-6	-	-	TGTGCCAGCAGCGTAGCGGCCGAGGGTTCACCCCTCCACTTT	CASSVAAEGSPLHF
TRBV29-1	TRBJ2-5	TRBD1	-	TGCAGCGTTGATGACAGGGGGCGAGAGACCCAGTACTTC	CSVDDRGRETQYF
TRBV27	TRBJ2-7	TRBD1	-	TGTGCCAGCAGTTTAGGTCCAGGACAGGGTAATTACGAGCAGTACTTC	CASSLGPGQGNYEQYF
TRBV11-3	TRBJ2-1	-	few	TGTGCCAGTAGCGACAGAAGCTCCTACAATGAGCAGTTCTTC	CASSDRSSYNEQFF
TRBV5-1	TRBJ2-7	-	few	TGCGCCAGCAGTTTTGGGGCGGGGAGCAACGAGCAGTACTTC	CASSFGAGSNEQYF
TRBV6-2/TRBV6-3	TRBJ2-5	TRBD1	-	TGTGCCAGCAGTTACGGACAGGCCTTCCAAGAGACCCAGTACTTC	CASSYGQAFQETQYF
TRBV7-9	TRBJ1-4	TRBD1	-	TGTGCCAGCAGCTTGGCAGGGGGAGAAAAACTGTTTTTT	CASSLAGGEKLFF
TRBV30	TRBJ2-5	TRBD1	once	TGTGCCTTATCTCCGGGACAGATCTACCAAGAGACCCAGTACTTC	CALSPGQIYQETQYF
TRBV5-4	TRBJ1-2	-	few	TGTGCCAGCAGCCCGGGTTCGGGGGAGGTCTATGGCTACACCTTC	CASSPGSGEVYGYTF
TRBV24-1	TRBJ2-1	-	-	TGTGCCACCAGTGATTTACGAGGGGGGGCCTACAATGAGCAGTTCTTC	CATSDLRGGAYNEQFF
TRBV4-1	TRBJ2-3	TRBD2	-	TGCGCCAGCAGCCAAGAGGAGGGGCGGGGGGGCCGTAGAGATACGCAGTATTTT	CASSQEEGRGGRRDTQYF
TRBV2	TRBJ1-5	TRBD1	-	TGTGCCAGCAGTGAGCAGGGGGCAAATCAGCCCCAGCATTTT	CASSEQGANQPQHF
TRBV7-2	TRBJ1-5	-	many	TGTGCCAGCAGCTTATCCCGGACATCGGGCAATCAGCCCCAGCATTTT	CASSLSRTSGNQPQHF
TRBV7-6	TRBJ2-1	TRBD2	-	TGTGCCAGCAGCTTCGAGCGGGGGGCAGGTGAGCAGTTCTTC	CASSFERGAGEQFF
TRBV21-1	TRBJ1-1	-	-	TGTGCCAGCAGCAAAAGCCCACAAACGGGACAGGCATTGGAATGGAATAGAGCTGAAGCTTTCTTT	CASSKSPQTGQALEWNRAEAFF
TRBV2	TRBJ2-7	-	-	TGTGCCAGCAGCGTCTTCTACGAGCAGTACTTC	CASSVFYEQYF
TRBV7-9	TRBJ2-7	TRBD1	few	TGTGCCAGCAGCTCGGATTCGGGACAGGGAGAGGAGCAGTACTTC	CASSSDSGQGEEQYF
TRBV4-1	TRBJ1-4	-	-	TGCGCCAGCAGCCAAGGCGGCGCCCCAACTAATGAAAAACTGTTTTTT	CASSQGGAPTNEKLFF
TRBV7-2	TRBJ2-3	TRBD2	-	TGTGCCAGCAGCTTAGCGTCTAGCGGGGGGCAAATGCTATATACGCAGTATTTT	CASSLASSGGQMLYTQYF
TRBV7-2	TRBJ1-2	-	-	TGTGCCAGCAGCTTAGGCAGTTACTATGGCTACACCTTC	CASSLGSYYGYTF
TRBV18	TRBJ2-1	TRBD2	-	TGTGCCAGCTCACCTCTCCGCGCTAGCGGGGGCGACAATGAGCAGTTCTTC	CASSPLRASGGDNEQFF
TRBV6-6	TRBJ1-1	TRBD1	-	TGTGCCAGCTCGACAGGGGTGAACACTGAAGCTTTCTTT	CASSTGVNTEAFF